These 15 T cell receptor beta chains were sequenced from one sample in a study of cytomegalovirus exposure and HLA in healthy donors. Produced via immunoSEQ multiplex PCR; TCRdb's table is partial and in-frame only. The sample yields 200,000 to 250,000 clones, over 80% seen once. The sequencing input was PBMCs. Receptors were obtained from a woman between 18 and 30 years old in good health and CMV-seronegative.

This clone has a handful of counts. This chain uses TRBV5-1 with TRBJ1-1; D gene ambiguous. Looked up from germline, CDR1 is SGHRS and CDR2 is YFSETQ. This CDR3 is built from 13 residues. Trimming took off 4 bases at V and 6 bases at J, with 13 bases between the two ends. The CDR3 nucleotides are TGCGCCAGCAGCGACCGGGGAGCGTCTGAAGCTTTCTTT. It encodes CASSDRGASEAFF.

Worth noting for this clone: This specimen includes other DNA sequences encoding the same CDR3. The chain joins TRBV5-1 to TRBJ2-7; the D gene could be TRBD1 or TRBD2 (5 bases each). The length of the CDR3 is 14 residues. From germline, CDR1 is SGHRS and CDR2 YFSETQ. Between the trimmed V and J ends, which lost 0 bases and 0 bases, there was a span of 7 bases. The CDR3 DNA follows: TGCGCCAGCAGCTTGGGGGGGAACTCCTACGAGCAGTACTTC. This encodes CASSLGGNSYEQYF.

The rearrangement joins TRBV27 to TRBJ1-4, with TRBD1 matching 10 bases. V gave up 3 bases and J gave up 2 bases; unmatched junction bases: 9. The CDR3 totals 18 residues. Germline V gene lookup returns CDR1 MNHEY and CDR2 SMNVEV (reference sequence). DNA for the CDR3: TGTGCCAGCAGTTTCAGAAGAAGGGGACAGGGGACTAATGAAAAACTGTTTTTT. Its translation: CASSFRRRGQGTNEKLFF. The entire variable domain, with the rest obtained from reference TRBV27 and TRBJ1-4, is as follows: EAQVTQNPRYLITVTGKKLTVTCSQNMNHEYMSWYRQDPGLGLRQIYYSMNVEVTDKGDVPEGYKVSRKEKRNFPLILESPSPNQTSLYFCASSFRRRGQGTNEKLFFGSGTQLSVL.

The chain is built from TRBV7-2 and TRBJ2-2, with a possible D match to TRBD2 (6 bases). There are 14 residues in the CDR3. Trimming took off 0 bases at V and 7 bases at J, with 9 bases between the two ends. CDR1 and CDR2 (germline): SGHTA, FQGNSA. In DNA form, the CDR3 reads TGTGCCAGCAGCTTAGCGGGGGGTTTCGGGGAGCTGTTTTTT. This translates into CASSLAGGFGELFF.

The J gene is TRBJ1-1, the V gene TRBV11-2; 7 bases map to TRBD1. The CDR3 covers 13 residues. Germline V gene data show CDR1 as SGHAT and CDR2 as FQNNGV. Losses at the gene ends were 3 bases for V and 5 bases for J; bases not matched to a gene: 3. As DNA, the CDR3 is TGTGCCAGCAGCTTTGCGGGACAGACTGAAGCTTTCTTT. It encodes CASSFAGQTEAFF.

The rearrangement uses TRBV7-8 and TRBJ2-7; possibly TRBD1 for D (6 bases). Trimming took 5 bases from V and 0 from J, leaving 11 bases between them. Germline loops: CDR1 SGHVS, CDR2 FQNEAQ. The CDR3 is made up of 14 amino acids. The CDR3: CASSPSDSSYEQYF. The CDR3 DNA reads TGTGCCAGCAGCCCTTCGGACAGCTCCTACGAGCAGTACTTC.

About this clone itself: The junction shows a germline mismatch at one end, possibly a read error. The chain has TRBV5-1 and TRBJ2-7, with 8 nucleotides matching TRBD2. Germline lookup yields CDR1 SGHRS and CDR2 YFSETQ. This CDR3 is 12 amino acids long. CDR3 protein: CASSLAVAGPRF. CDR3 sequence (DNA): TGCGCCAGCAGCTTGGCAGTAGCGGGGCCGCGCTTC.

The gene calls are TRBV2 and TRBJ1-1; D might be TRBD1 (5 bases). Trimming stripped 9 bases from V and 3 bases from J, with 14 bases between. CDR1 and CDR2 from the germline V gene are SNHLY and FYNNEI. The CDR3 spans 13 residues. The DNA of the CDR3 is TGTGCCAGGGGGGAGGGATCTTACACTGAAGCTTTCTTT. It is translated as CARGEGSYTEAFF.

A few counts support this clone. The rearrangement links TRBV11-2 to TRBJ1-6; D not certain. The CDR3 is 12 residues long. V lost 4 bases and J lost 12, with 10 bases in between. CDR1 SGHAT and CDR2 FQNNGV come from the germline V gene. The CDR3 DNA sequence: TGTGCCAGCAGCTGGGATTCCGGACCCCTCCACTTT. This translates into CASSWDSGPLHF.

The chain couples TRBV5-1 to TRBJ1-2, with 9 bases identical to TRBD1. This CDR3 has 16 amino acids. The junction had 16 bases not matched to a gene; V was cut back by 7 bases and J by 6 bases. The germline V gene has CDR1 SGHRS and CDR2 YFSETQ. CDR3 residues: CASSLRGTGTVDGYTF. In DNA, the CDR3 is TGCGCCAGCTCCCTGCGGGGGACAGGGACTGTGGATGGCTACACCTTC.

This chain uses TRBV19 with TRBJ2-1; 7 nucleotides align to TRBD1. Germline assignment: CDR1 LNHDA and CDR2 SQIVND (reference sequence). V lost 9 bases, J lost 4 bases, and 3 bases stayed unmatched. The CDR3 extends over 12 amino acids. The CDR3 loop is CASGTDYNEQFF. In DNA, the CDR3 is TGTGCCAGCGGGACAGATTACAATGAGCAGTTCTTC.

The chain joins TRBV11-2 to TRBJ2-2; 7 nucleotides match TRBD2. Germline V gene lookup returns CDR1 SGHAT and CDR2 FQNNGV. The V gene end was trimmed by 5 bases and the J gene end by 0 bases; junction bases not matched to a gene: 15. The length of the CDR3 is 19 residues. For the CDR3, the DNA is TGTGCCAGCAGCCACGTCCGGGGTAGCGGGTTACCGAACACCGGGGAGCTGTTTTTT. This sequence encodes CASSHVRGSGLPNTGELFF.

Only one count was recorded for this clone. This chain joins TRBV9 and TRBJ1-2, with D hard to call. The CDR3 is 13 amino acids. Germline CDR1 SGDLS, CDR2 YYNGEE. Trimming took off 4 bases at V and 7 bases at J, with 14 bases between the two ends. The DNA of the CDR3 is TGTGCCAGCAGCCTCGCCCAGGACTTTGGCTACACCTTC. Protein: CASSLAQDFGYTF.

J is TRBJ1-2 and V is TRBV19, with 8 bases fitting TRBD1. CDR3 length: 15 amino acids. Germline CDR1 reads LNHDA; CDR2 reads SQIVND (reference sequence). J lost 2 bases, V lost 7 bases, and 9 bases had no gene match. CDR3 nucleotide sequence: TGTGCCAGTATCTCCTCCGGGACAGGCAACTATGGCTACACCTTC. Amino acid sequence: CASISSGTGNYGYTF.

This clone appeared once. V gene TRBV9 combines with J gene TRBJ2-7, with 8 bases lining up with TRBD1. The trim removed 3 bases at V and 0 bases at J, leaving 5 bases unmatched. The CDR3 is made up of 15 amino acids. Germline V gene lookup returns CDR1 SGDLS and CDR2 YYNGEE. The CDR3 is CASSDGTGASYEQYF. CDR3 in DNA: TGTGCCAGCAGCGACGGGACAGGTGCCTCCTACGAGCAGTACTTC.